The 9 T cell receptor beta chains listed next were all sequenced from one sample in a study of blood T cell repertoires in COVID-19 (dated by TCRdb to about 2020). Receptor libraries were prepared by the immunoSEQ multiplex PCR assay. The source is immuneACCESS, and TCRdb retained only in-frame sequences with V and J called. Part of the clones is not carried over; for the studies checked, unresolved V genes explain less than half of this, and the remainder is unexplained. This sample lists under 95,000 clones; around 82% were detected once. The top ten clones comprise 1% to 1.5% of the sample. The sequenced sample was peripheral blood. The receptors shown here come from a woman aged 80 or over with acute or convalescent COVID-19.

The chain joins TRBV2 to TRBJ1-6, with D uncertain. The germline V and J ends were trimmed by 6 bases and 8 bases, with 17 bases remaining between them. The CDR3 is 15 residues long. Germline CDR1 SNHLY, CDR2 FYNNEI. CDR3: CASRPQRLHDSPLHF. The CDR3 region has the DNA TGTGCCAGCAGGCCCCAGCGACTCCACGATTCACCCCTCCACTTT.

The chain combines TRBV27 with TRBJ2-7; D possibly corresponds to TRBD1 (5 bases). The CDR3 has 15 residues. Germline values: CDR1 MNHEY, CDR2 SMNVEV (reference sequence). The V end lost 3 bases, the J end lost 3 bases, and 15 bases lay between the germline ends. The CDR3 DNA reads TGTGCCAGCAGTTTCAGGAATGACAGAAACTACGAGCAGTACTTC. Its translation is CASSFRNDRNYEQYF.

The gene calls are TRBV27 and TRBJ2-3; TRBD1 agrees at 8 bases. V lost 7 bases, J lost 3 bases, and 18 bases stayed unmatched. This CDR3 is built from 18 residues. Germline lookup yields CDR1 MNHEY and CDR2 SMNVEV (reference sequence). The CDR3 reads CASTSGRAGGARTDTQYF. The CDR3 nucleotides read TGTGCCAGCACCTCCGGAAGGGCAGGGGGCGCACGGACAGATACGCAGTATTTT.

The V and J genes are TRBV7-9 and TRBJ2-1; 7 bases match TRBD1. V lost 5 bases and J lost 8; bases outside the gene matches: 6. Germline V gives CDR1 SEHNR, CDR2 FQNEAQ (reference sequence). CDR3 length: 13 residues. The CDR3 nucleotides read TGTGCCAGCAGCAGAGGGGGCGCGGATGAGCAGTTCTTC. It encodes CASSRGGADEQFF.

The CDR3 is CASSSGGGRSYNEQFF. CDR3 in DNA: TGCGCCAGCAGCTCAGGCGGGGGGAGGTCCTACAATGAGCAGTTCTTC. The V gene is TRBV5-1, the J gene TRBJ2-1; TRBD2 matches at 8 bases. The V segment lost 3 bases and the J segment 1 base; nucleotides outside the gene matches: 6. The CDR3 totals 16 residues. Germline CDR1 SGHRS, CDR2 YFSETQ.

The chain couples TRBV14 to TRBJ1-2; tentatively, D is TRBD1 (5 bases). Germline CDR1 SGHDN, CDR2 FVKESK. This CDR3 has 16 residues. The V end lost 1 base, the J end lost 0 bases, and 12 bases lay between the germline ends. This CDR3 reads CASSQGAGMSNYGYTF. The CDR3 DNA reads TGTGCCAGCAGCCAAGGGGCAGGGATGTCTAACTATGGCTACACCTTC.

This clone has just one count. The chain is built from TRBV5-1 and TRBJ2-7; 8 bases align to TRBD1. V lost 3 bases, J lost 2 bases, and 4 bases stayed unmatched. The CDR3 is 14 amino acids. Per germline, CDR1 SGHRS and CDR2 YFSETQ. The CDR3 DNA reads as TGCGCCAGCAGCTCCACAGGGGGACCCTACGAGCAGTACTTC. This gives the protein CASSSTGGPYEQYF. The variable domain in full, with the rest retrieved from reference TRBV5-1 and TRBJ2-7, is KAGVTQTPRYLIKTRGQQVTLSCSPISGHRSVSWYQQTPGQGLQFLFEYFSETQRNKGNFPGRFSGRQFSNSRSEMNVSTLELGDSALYLCASSSTGGPYEQYFGPGTRLTVT.

The chain joins TRBV2 to TRBJ2-7; TRBD2 aligns across 7 bases. CDR1 is SNHLY, CDR2 FYNNEI, per germline. The V gene end was trimmed by 6 bases and the J gene end by 12 bases; junction bases not matched to a gene: 8. The CDR3 loop spans 11 amino acids. The CDR3 loop is CASRLGGRTYF. For the CDR3, the DNA is TGTGCCAGCAGACTGGGGGGGAGAACGTACTTC.

The sample holds a few counts of this clone. The chain recombines TRBV9 with TRBJ2-2, with D possibly being TRBD2 (6 bases). V lost 4 bases, J lost 4 bases, and 14 bases lay in between. Per germline, CDR1 SGDLS and CDR2 YYNGEE. The CDR3 is made up of 15 amino acids. The CDR3 DNA follows: TGTGCCAGCAGCTTAGGTACCGGGAGCACCGGGGAGCTGTTTTTT. This translates into CASSLGTGSTGELFF.